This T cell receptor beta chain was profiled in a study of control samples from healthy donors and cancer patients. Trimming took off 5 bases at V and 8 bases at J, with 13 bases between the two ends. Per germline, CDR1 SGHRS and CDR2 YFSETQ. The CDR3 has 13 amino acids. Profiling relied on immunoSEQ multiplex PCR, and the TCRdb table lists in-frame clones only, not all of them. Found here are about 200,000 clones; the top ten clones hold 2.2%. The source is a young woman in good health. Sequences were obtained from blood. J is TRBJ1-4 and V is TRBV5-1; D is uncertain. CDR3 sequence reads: CASSSRAGEKLFF. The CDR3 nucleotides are TGCGCCAGCAGTAGTAGGGCTGGCGAAAAACTGTTTTTT. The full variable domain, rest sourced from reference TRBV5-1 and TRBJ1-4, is KAGVTQTPRYLIKTRGQQVTLSCSPISGHRSVSWYQQTPGQGLQFLFEYFSETQRNKGNFPGRFSGRQFSNSRSEMNVSTLELGDSALYLCASSSRAGEKLFFGSGTQLSVL.